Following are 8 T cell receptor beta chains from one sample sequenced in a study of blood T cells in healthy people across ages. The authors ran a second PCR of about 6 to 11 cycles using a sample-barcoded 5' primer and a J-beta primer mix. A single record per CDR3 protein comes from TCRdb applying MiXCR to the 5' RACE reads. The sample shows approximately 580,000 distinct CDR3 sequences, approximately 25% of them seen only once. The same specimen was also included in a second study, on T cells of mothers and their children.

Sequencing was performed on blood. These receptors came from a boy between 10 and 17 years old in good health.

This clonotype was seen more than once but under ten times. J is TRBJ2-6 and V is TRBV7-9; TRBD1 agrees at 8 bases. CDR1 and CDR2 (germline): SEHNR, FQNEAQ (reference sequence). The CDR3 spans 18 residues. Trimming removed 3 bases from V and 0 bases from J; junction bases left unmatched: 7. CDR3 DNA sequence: TGTGCCAGCAGCTTCAGGGGGCAATACAACTCTGGGGCCAACGTCCTGACTTTC. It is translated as CASSFRGQYNSGANVLTF.

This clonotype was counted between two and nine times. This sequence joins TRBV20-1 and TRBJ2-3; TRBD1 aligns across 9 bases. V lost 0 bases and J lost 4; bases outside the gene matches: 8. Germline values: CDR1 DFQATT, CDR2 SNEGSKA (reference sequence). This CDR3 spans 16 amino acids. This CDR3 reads CSARDQQGAHADTQYF. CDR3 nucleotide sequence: TGCAGTGCTAGAGATCAACAGGGGGCGCACGCAGATACGCAGTATTTT.

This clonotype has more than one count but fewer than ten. DNA of the CDR3: TGTGCCAGCAGTTATGGACTAGGCGAGCAGTTCTTC. Translation: CASSYGLGEQFF. The chain couples TRBV6-5 to TRBJ2-1, with 7 bases fitting TRBD2. The trim removed 3 bases at V and 10 bases at J, leaving 3 bases unmatched. CDR1 and CDR2 from the germline V gene are MNHEY and SVGAGI. This CDR3 contains 12 residues.

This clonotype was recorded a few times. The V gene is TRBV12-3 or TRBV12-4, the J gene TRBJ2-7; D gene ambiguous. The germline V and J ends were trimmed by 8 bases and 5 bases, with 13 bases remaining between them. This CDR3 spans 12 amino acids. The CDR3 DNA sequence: TGTGCCAGCCGCCCTGAGTCCCACGAGCAGTACTTC. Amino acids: CASRPESHEQYF.

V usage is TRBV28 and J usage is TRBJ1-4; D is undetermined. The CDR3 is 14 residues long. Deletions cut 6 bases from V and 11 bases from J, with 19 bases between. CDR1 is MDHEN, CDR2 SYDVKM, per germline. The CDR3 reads CASRPRFTSEKLFF. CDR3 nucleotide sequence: TGTGCCAGCAGACCAAGGTTCACGAGTGAGAAACTGTTTTTT.

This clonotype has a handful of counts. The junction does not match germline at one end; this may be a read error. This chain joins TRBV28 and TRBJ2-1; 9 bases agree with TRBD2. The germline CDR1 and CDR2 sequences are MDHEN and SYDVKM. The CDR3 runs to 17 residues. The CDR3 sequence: CACSLMASGTPYNEQFF. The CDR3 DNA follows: TGTGCCTGCAGTTTAATGGCTAGCGGGACCCCCTACAATGAGCAGTTCTTC.

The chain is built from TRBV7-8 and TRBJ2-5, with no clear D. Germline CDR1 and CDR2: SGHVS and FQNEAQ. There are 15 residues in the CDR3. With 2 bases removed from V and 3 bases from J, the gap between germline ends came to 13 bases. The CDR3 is CASSLRQDGEETQYF. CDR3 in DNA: TGTGCCAGCAGCTTACGGCAGGATGGTGAAGAGACCCAGTACTTC.

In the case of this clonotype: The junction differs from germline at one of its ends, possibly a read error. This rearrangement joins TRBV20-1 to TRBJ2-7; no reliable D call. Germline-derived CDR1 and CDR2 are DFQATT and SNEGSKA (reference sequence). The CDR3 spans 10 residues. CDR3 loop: CSVVSYEQCF. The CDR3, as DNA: TGCAGTGTCGTCTCCTACGAGCAGTGCTTC.